Each of the 7 T cell receptor beta chains below was sequenced from the same sample in a study of OX40 agonist ivuxolimab in advanced cancers. TCRdb keeps only in-frame clones here, not all; method: immunoSEQ multiplex PCR. The sample holds about 55,000 clones, nearly 80% seen once. The sequencing here drew on CD4+ or CD8+ T cells sorted from blood, taken in a trial of the OX40 agonist ivuxolimab. Receptor source: an adult with an advanced solid tumor such as melanoma, head and neck, liver or kidney cancer.

The gene calls are TRBV10-3 and TRBJ1-5; no firm D call. The V gene lost 1 base and the J gene lost 4 bases, with 5 bases spanning the gap. The CDR3 extends over 13 amino acids. The V gene's germline CDR1 is ENHRY and CDR2 SYGVKD. CDR3 protein: CAISELGNQPQHF. In DNA form, the CDR3 reads TGTGCCATCAGTGAGTTAGGAAATCAGCCCCAGCATTTT.

This sequence joins TRBV7-9 and TRBJ2-5; possibly TRBD2 for D (7 bases). Germline CDR1 is SEHNR and CDR2 is FQNEAQ (reference sequence). V shed 5 bases and J shed 5 bases, with 12 bases lying between them. The CDR3 spans 13 residues. The CDR3 DNA reads as TGTGCCAGCAGCCGAGGGGGGGTGGAGACCCAGTACTTC. Encoded protein: CASSRGGVETQYF. Full variable domain (remainder filled in from reference TRBV7-9 and TRBJ2-5): DTGVSQNPRHKITKRGQNVTFRCDPISEHNRLYWYRQTLGQGPEFLTYFQNEAQLEKSRLLSDRFSAERPKGSFSTLEIQRTEQGDSAMYLCASSRGGVETQYFGPGTRLLVL.

The chain is built from TRBV6-4 and TRBJ2-2; D unresolved. CDR3 size: 14 residues. CDR1 MRHNA and CDR2 SNTAGT come from the germline V gene. V lost 0 bases and J 4 bases, leaving 6 bases between the germline ends. The CDR3: CASSDSHPTGELFF. In nucleotides, the CDR3 is TGTGCCAGCAGTGACTCTCACCCCACCGGGGAGCTGTTTTTT.

In this sample, this clone turned up once. An end of the junction does not agree with germline; a read error may underlie this. The chain employs TRBV7-3 and TRBJ1-1, with D uncertain. Germline V gives CDR1 SGHTA, CDR2 FQGTGA. The length of the CDR3 is 14 residues. This CDR3 is CASSLTPRATEAFF. CDR3 coding DNA: TGTGCCAGCAGCCTAACCCCGAGGGCCACTGAAGCTTTCTTT.

CDR3 nucleotide sequence: TGCGCCAGCAGCCAGCAGGAGAGACTCGGCTACAATGAGCAGTTCTTC. This encodes CASSQQERLGYNEQFF. The rearrangement links TRBV4-1 to TRBJ2-1; no clear D gene. The V gene's germline CDR1 is MGHRA and CDR2 YSYEKL. This CDR3 comprises 16 residues. V was trimmed by 3 bases and J by 3 bases, leaving 15 bases between them.

The chain is built from TRBV28 and TRBJ1-2; no reliable D call. Trimming pared 3 bases from V and 4 bases from J, leaving 12 bases between. The CDR3 is 14 residues long. Germline V gene sequence: CDR1 MDHEN, CDR2 SYDVKM. The CDR3 nucleotides read TGTGCCAGCAGTTTGCATGCAGAAATCTATGGCTACACCTTC. Protein: CASSLHAEIYGYTF.

The chain carries TRBV9 and TRBJ2-3, with 15 bases aligning to TRBD2. The CDR3 sequence is 20 residues long. Germline-derived CDR1 and CDR2 are SGDLS and YYNGEE. J was trimmed by 6 bases and V by 3 bases; bases with no gene match: 17. CDR3 sequence reads: CASSAPAGTSGRRVMDTQYF. The CDR3, as DNA: TGTGCCAGCAGCGCCCCAGCCGGGACTAGCGGGAGGAGGGTTATGGATACGCAGTATTTT.